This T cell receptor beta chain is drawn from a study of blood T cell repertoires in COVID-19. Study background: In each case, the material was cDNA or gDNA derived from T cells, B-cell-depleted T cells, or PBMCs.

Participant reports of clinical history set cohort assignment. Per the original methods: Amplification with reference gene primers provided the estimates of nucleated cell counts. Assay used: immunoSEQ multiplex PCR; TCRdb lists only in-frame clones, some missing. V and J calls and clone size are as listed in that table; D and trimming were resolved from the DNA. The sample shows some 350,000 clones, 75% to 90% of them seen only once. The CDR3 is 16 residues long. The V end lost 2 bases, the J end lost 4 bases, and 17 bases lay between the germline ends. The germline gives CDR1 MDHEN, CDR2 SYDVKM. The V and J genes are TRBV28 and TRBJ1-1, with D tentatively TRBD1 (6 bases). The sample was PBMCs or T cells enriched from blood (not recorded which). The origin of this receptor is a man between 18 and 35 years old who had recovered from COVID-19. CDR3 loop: CASSLVGGGGSTEAFF. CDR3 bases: TGTGCCAGCAGTTTAGTGGGGGGCGGGGGATCCACTGAAGCTTTCTTT. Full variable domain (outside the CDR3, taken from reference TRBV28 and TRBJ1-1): DVKVTQSSRYLVKRTGEKVFLECVQDMDHENMFWYRQDPGLGLRLIYFSYDVKMKEKGDIPEGYSVSREKKERFSLILESASTNQTSMYLCASSLVGGGGSTEAFFGQGTRLTVV.